This entry concerns a single T cell receptor beta chain. Its antigen is unidentified. This entry is derived from a study of a mutant IDH1 vaccine in newly diagnosed glioma. Overall study: Treated patients showed a male proportion of approximately 62%, a female proportion of roughly 38%, and a mean age of about 44 years. Study-wide results and limits: Detectable vaccine-induced immune responses arose in around 92% of patients.

Regarding time point: baseline, week 1 (first vaccination visit). Treatment given: pre-vaccination baseline after standard-of-care therapy. Germline V gene data show CDR1 as MNHEY and CDR2 as SMNVEV (reference sequence). This CDR3 region has 18 residues. J was trimmed by 4 bases and V by 3 bases; bases with no gene match: 16. Profiled with immunoSEQ multiplex PCR; TCRdb holds only in-frame clones, not every one. Among about 35,000 clones listed, 60% to 85% were seen once. Here the sequenced sample was peripheral blood mononuclear cells (PBMCs), taken from a glioma patient treated with radiotherapy, temozolomide or both. The chain couples TRBV27 to TRBJ2-5, with 8 positions matching TRBD2. This clonotype was sampled from a man between 50 and 59 years old with glioma. Some clones in this sample may be carry-over from other donors' samples. CDR3 nucleotide sequence: TGTGCCAGCAGTTTTTTGGCCAGCGGGAGACAATATCCAGAGACCCAGTACTTC. Translated: CASSFLASGRQYPETQYF.